The entry that follows covers one T cell receptor (beta chain) sequence. This entry comes from a study of CDR3 diversity in severe acne. CDR3 length: 16 residues. V was trimmed by 7 bases and J by 0 bases, leaving 16 bases between them. TCRdb redid the calling of the PCR reads with MiXCR, one entry per CDR3 protein. The sample consists of under 95,000 distinct CDR3 sequences, 45% to 55% of them appearing once. This TCR was sampled from a male donor in good health, serving as a control. The chain uses TRBV12-3 or TRBV12-4 and TRBJ1-5, with D maybe TRBD1 (6 bases). The specimen sequenced was blood. The chain's CDR3 is CASTEDRVDSNQPQHF. In DNA form, the CDR3 reads TGTGCCAGCACCGAGGACAGAGTTGATAGCAATCAGCCCCAGCATTTT.